This T cell receptor (beta chain) emerged from a study of spatial heterogeneity in lung cancer. Concerning this clonotype: Its cognate antigen is unknown. A read error may explain this, as a much larger clone is one base away.

TCRdb recomputed calls from the 5' RACE reads with MiXCR, one row per CDR3 protein. This sample has roughly 10,000 distinct CDR3 sequences, with 12% found just once. Indicated time point: sample taken at primary tumor resection. Study-wide results and caveats: Within tumors, counts of expanded alpha and beta TCRs tracked tumor mutation counts.

This specimen was lung tumor tissue, taken at surgery. The source of this sequence is a female donor with early-stage non-small cell lung cancer.

The CDR3 loop reads CACRAGAGKNNEQFF. CDR3 DNA: TGTGCCTGCAGAGCCGGAGCGGGGAAGAACAATGAGCAGTTCTTC. The rearrangement joins TRBV7-9 to TRBJ2-1, with 7 bases aligning to TRBD2. The CDR3 totals 15 residues. Germline V CDR1 and CDR2: SEHNR, FQNEAQ (reference sequence). The whole variable domain, remainder taken from reference TRBV7-9 and TRBJ2-1, is DTGVSQNPRHKITKRGQNVTFRCDPISEHNRLYWYRQTLGQGPEFLTYFQNEAQLEKSRLLSDRFSAERPKGSFSTLEIQRTEQGDSAMYLCACRAGAGKNNEQFFGPGTRLTVL.